The clone carrying this TCR beta chain was observed once. The antigen is not known. Method: immunoSEQ multiplex PCR; TCRdb's copy keeps in-frame clones and lacks some. The data hold some 2,500,000 clones, with less than 95% observed a single time. The data derive from a study of shared clonotypes between healthy human individuals. Whole-study findings and limits: Naive CD4 clonotype sharing across a handful of donors was about 5%. Although depth was large, rarefaction showed that sequencing of the sorted subsets was incomplete.

Germline V gene data show CDR1 as SGHRS and CDR2 as YFSETQ. CDR3 length equals 14 residues. The V segment lost 1 base and the J segment 5 bases; nucleotides outside the gene matches: 5. CD45RA-negative memory and CD45RA+ naive subsets were split from the CD4+ cells. The J gene is TRBJ2-7, the V gene TRBV5-1, with 8 bases lining up with TRBD1. This clonotype originated in a man between 18 and 29 years old in good health. Some clones in this sample may be carry-over from other donors' samples. Material: naive CD4+ T cells from PBMCs. Subset here: CD45RA+ positively selected. CDR3 sequence: CASSLRTGSDEQYF. The CDR3 DNA reads TGCGCCAGCAGCTTGAGGACAGGGTCGGACGAGCAGTACTTC.